This TCR beta chain was documented in a study of early T cells in non-severe SARS-CoV-2 infection. About the research overall: Sequencing of unsorted whole blood was done on bulk RNA, leaving chains unpaired.

Individual cDNA molecules were tagged with unique molecular identifiers. A single record per CDR3 protein comes from TCRdb applying MiXCR to the 5' RACE reads. The sample has about 61,000 distinct CDR3 sequences, about 10% seen once. General study findings and limits: There was a bias toward anti-spike CD8 responses in VDJdb matching, which missed private and CD4 specificities.

With regard to this clonotype: Antigen specificity is unknown.

Germline V gene data show CDR1 as SGHAT and CDR2 as FQNNGV. CDR3 size: 15 residues. V was clipped by 1 base and J by 8 bases, with 15 bases between them. This sequence joins TRBV11-2 and TRBJ2-1, with D maybe TRBD2 (7 bases). The origin of this receptor is an adult who was a healthcare worker with PCR-confirmed SARS-CoV-2 infection or an uninfected control (not recorded which). The sequencing input was whole blood. Here the CDR3 reads CASSLVRGAVYEQFF. The CDR3 coding sequence is TGTGCCAGCAGCTTAGTCCGGGGGGCAGTTTATGAGCAGTTCTTC.